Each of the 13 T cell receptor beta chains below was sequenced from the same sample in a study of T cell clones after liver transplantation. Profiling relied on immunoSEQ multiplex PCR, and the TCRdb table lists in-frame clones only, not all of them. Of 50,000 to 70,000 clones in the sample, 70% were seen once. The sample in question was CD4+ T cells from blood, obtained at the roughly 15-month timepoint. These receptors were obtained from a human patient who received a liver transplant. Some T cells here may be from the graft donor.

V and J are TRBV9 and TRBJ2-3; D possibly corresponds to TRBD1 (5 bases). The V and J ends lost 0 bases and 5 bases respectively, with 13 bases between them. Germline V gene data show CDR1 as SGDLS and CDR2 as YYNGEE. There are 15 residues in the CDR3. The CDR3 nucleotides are TGTGCCAGCAGCGTAGTGGCAGGGTACCTAGATACGCAGTATTTT. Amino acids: CASSVVAGYLDTQYF.

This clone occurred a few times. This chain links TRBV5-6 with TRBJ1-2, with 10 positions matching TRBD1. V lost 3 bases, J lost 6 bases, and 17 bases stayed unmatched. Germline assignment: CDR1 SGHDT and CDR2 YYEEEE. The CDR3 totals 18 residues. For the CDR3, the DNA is TGTGCCAGCAGCTACGACAGGGGGCAATCGAGGCCCCAGCATGGCTACACCTTC. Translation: CASSYDRGQSRPQHGYTF.

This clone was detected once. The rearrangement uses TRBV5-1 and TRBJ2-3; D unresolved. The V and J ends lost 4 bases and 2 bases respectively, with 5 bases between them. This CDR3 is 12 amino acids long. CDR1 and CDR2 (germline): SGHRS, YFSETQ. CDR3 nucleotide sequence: TGCGCCAGCAGCCTTAACACAGATACGCAGTATTTT. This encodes CASSLNTDTQYF.

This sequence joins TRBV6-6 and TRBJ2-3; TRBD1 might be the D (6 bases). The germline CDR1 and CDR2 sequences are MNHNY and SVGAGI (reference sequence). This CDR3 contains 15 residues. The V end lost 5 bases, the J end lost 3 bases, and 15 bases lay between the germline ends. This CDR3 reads CASSQQGFGTDTQYF. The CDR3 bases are TGTGCCAGCAGTCAACAGGGTTTCGGGACAGATACGCAGTATTTT.

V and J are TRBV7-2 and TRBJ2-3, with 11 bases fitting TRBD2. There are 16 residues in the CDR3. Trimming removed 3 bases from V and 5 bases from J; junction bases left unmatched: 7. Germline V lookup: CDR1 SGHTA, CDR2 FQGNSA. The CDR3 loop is CASSLGLAGGIDTQYF. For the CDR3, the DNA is TGTGCCAGCAGCTTGGGGCTAGCGGGAGGTATAGATACGCAGTATTTT.

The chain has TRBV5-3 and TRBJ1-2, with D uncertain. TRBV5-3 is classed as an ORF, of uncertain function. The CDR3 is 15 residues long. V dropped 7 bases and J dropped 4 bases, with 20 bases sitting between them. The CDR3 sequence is CARETLVRKTYGYTF. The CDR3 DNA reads TGTGCCAGAGAAACATTGGTGAGAAAGACCTATGGCTACACCTTC.

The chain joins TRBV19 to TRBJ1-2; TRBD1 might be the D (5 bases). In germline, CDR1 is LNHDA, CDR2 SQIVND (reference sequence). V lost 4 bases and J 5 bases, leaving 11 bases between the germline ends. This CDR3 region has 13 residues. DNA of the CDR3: TGTGCCAGTAGTAGGGGCACCGAGTATGGCTACACCTTC. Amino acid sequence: CASSRGTEYGYTF.

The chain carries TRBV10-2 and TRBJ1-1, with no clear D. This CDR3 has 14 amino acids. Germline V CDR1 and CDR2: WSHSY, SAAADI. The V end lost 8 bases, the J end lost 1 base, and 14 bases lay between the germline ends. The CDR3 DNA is TGCGCCAGCCGACTGGGGTTTACGAACACTGAAGCTTTCTTT. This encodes CASRLGFTNTEAFF.

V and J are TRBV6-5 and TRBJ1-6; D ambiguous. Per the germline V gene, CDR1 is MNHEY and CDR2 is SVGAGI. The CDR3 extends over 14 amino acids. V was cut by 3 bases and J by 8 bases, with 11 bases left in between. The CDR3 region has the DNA TGTGCCAGCAGTTATGACGGGGAAGATTCACCCCTCCACTTT. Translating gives CASSYDGEDSPLHF.

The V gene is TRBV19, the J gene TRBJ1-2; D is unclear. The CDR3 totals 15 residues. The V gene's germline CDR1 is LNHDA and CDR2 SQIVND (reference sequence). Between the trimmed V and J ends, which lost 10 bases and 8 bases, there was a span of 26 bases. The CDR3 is CATSNPTESQEGYTF. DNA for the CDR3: TGTGCCACTTCGAACCCGACCGAGTCTCAGGAGGGCTACACCTTC.

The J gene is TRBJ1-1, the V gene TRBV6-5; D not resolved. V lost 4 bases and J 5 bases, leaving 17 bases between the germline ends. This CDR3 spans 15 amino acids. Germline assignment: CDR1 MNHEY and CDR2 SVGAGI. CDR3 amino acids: CASSSRAVMGTEAFF. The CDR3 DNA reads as TGTGCCAGCAGTTCCCGAGCCGTTATGGGGACTGAAGCTTTCTTT.

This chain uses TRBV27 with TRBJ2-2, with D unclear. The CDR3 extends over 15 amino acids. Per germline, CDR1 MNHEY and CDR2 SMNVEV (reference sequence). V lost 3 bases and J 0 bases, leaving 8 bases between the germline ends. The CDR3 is CASSLGPTNTGELFF. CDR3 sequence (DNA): TGTGCCAGCAGTTTGGGCCCGACGAACACCGGGGAGCTGTTTTTT.

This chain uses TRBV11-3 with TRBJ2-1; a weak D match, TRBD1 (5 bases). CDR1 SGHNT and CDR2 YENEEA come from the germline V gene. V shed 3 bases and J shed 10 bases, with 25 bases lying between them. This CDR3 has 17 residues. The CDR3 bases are TGTGCCAGCAGCTTTGGGTGGCAAAACTCATTCAAGGGGGAGCAGTTCTTC. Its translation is CASSFGWQNSFKGEQFF.